The entry below describes one T cell receptor (beta chain). Memory CD4+ cells were defined as CD4+CD45RO+CD25-. Full-length variable regions came from constant-region reverse primers plus semi-nested Nested Universal Primer A PCR. TCRdb independently ran MiXCR on the 5' RACE reads; one entry per CDR3 protein. The sample contains tens of thousands of distinct CDR3 sequences, just under 30% of which appear only once. The CDR3 length is 15 residues. V was clipped by 2 bases and J by 0 bases, with 7 bases between them. Germline V gene lookup returns CDR1 MNHNS and CDR2 SASEGT. The rearrangement links TRBV6-1 to TRBJ2-2; no reliable D call. Sequenced sample: memory CD4+ T cells sorted from a lymph node. The subset is: memory CD4+ T cells, CD4+CD45RO+CD25-. This clonotype was obtained from a female donor with breast cancer. CDR3 loop: CASSEQIANTGELFF. The CDR3, as DNA: TGTGCCAGCAGTGAACAGATCGCGAACACCGGGGAGCTGTTTTTT.